In this sample, the clone carrying this T cell receptor beta chain turned up once. The data originate from a study of blood T cell repertoires in COVID-19. Study-level background: Spain, Italy and the United States supplied samples that represented acute and convalescent COVID-19. Sources were T cells, B-cell-depleted T cells, or PBMCs; the material itself was cDNA or gDNA.

In the source study's methods: Reference gene primers were amplified, and this amplification served to estimate nucleated cell counts. The data were produced by immunoSEQ multiplex PCR, yet TCRdb's version contains in-frame clones alone and is incomplete. The V and J calls and clone size were taken over from that table, and D and trimming were inferred from the DNA. Found here are roughly 200,000 clones, roughly 80% of them singletons; the top ten hold 20%. The CDR3 is 16 residues long. Trimming cost V 3 bases and J 1 base, with 15 bases left between them. Germline CDR1 is MNHNS and CDR2 is SASEGT. The sequencing sample was made of peripheral blood. The V gene is TRBV6-1, the J gene TRBJ1-2; no reliable D call. This TCR was recovered from a human donor in a cohort sampled during active COVID-19. The CDR3 DNA sequence: TGTGCCAGCAGTGATTTTGCAGGATCTTTTAACTATGGCTACACCTTC. Amino acid sequence: CASSDFAGSFNYGYTF.